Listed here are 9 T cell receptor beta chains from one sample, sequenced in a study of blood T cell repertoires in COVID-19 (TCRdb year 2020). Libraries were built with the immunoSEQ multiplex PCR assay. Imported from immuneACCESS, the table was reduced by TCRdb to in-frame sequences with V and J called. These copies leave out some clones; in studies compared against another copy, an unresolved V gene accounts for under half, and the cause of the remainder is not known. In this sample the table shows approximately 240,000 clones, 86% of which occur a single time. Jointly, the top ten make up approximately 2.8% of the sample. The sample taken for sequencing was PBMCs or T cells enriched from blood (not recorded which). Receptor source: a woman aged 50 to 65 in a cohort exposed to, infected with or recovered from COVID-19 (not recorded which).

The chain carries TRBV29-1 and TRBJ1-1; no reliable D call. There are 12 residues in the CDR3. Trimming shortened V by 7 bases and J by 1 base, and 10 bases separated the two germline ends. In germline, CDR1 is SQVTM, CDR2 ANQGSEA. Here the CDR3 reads CSGGLQNTEAFF. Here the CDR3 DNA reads TGCAGCGGTGGACTCCAGAACACTGAAGCTTTCTTT. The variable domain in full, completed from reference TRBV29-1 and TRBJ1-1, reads SAVISQKPSRDICQRGTSLTIQCQVDSQVTMMFWYRQQPGQSLTLIATANQGSEATYESGFVIDKFPISRPNLTFSTLTVSNMSPEDSSIYLCSGGLQNTEAFFGQGTRLTVV.

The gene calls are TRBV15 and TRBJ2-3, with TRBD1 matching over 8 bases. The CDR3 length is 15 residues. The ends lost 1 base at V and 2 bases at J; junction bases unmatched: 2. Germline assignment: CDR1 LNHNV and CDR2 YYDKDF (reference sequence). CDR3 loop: CATSRGDRNTDTQYF. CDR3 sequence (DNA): TGTGCCACCAGCAGAGGGGACAGGAACACAGATACGCAGTATTTT.

The CDR3 DNA reads as TGTGCCACCAGCCCCCGGTCCCGAGAAAAACTGTTTTTT. Translating it yields CATSPRSREKLFF. The chain carries TRBV15 and TRBJ1-4; D is unclear. CDR1 and CDR2 from the germline V gene are LNHNV and YYDKDF (reference sequence). The CDR3 extends over 13 amino acids. V dropped 5 bases and J dropped 8 bases, with 12 bases sitting between them.

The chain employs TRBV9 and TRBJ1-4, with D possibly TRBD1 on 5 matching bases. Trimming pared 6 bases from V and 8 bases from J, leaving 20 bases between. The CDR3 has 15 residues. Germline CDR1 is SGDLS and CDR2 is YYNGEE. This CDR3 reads CASTKAGQGGEKLFF. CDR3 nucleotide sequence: TGTGCCAGCACTAAAGCGGGCCAGGGCGGAGAAAAACTGTTTTTT.

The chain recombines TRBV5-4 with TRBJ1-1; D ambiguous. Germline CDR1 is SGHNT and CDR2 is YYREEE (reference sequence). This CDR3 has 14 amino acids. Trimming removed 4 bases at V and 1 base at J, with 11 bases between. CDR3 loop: CASSPSEGNTEAFF. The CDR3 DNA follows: TGTGCCAGCAGCCCGAGCGAGGGGAACACTGAAGCTTTCTTT.

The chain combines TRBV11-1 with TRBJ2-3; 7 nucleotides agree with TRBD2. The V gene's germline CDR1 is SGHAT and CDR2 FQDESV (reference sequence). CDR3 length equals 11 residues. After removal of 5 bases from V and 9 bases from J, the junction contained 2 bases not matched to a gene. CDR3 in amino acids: CASSRAGTQYF. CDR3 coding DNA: TGTGCCAGCAGCCGAGCGGGGACGCAGTATTTT.

The CDR3 sequence is CASSVGGQPDEQYF. The DNA of the CDR3 is TGTGCCAGCAGCGTAGGGGGGCAGCCCGACGAGCAGTACTTC. This chain connects TRBV9 to TRBJ2-7, with D perhaps matching TRBD1 (6 bases). The CDR3 covers 14 residues. Germline V gives CDR1 SGDLS, CDR2 YYNGEE. Trimming took off 0 bases at V and 5 bases at J, with 12 bases between the two ends.

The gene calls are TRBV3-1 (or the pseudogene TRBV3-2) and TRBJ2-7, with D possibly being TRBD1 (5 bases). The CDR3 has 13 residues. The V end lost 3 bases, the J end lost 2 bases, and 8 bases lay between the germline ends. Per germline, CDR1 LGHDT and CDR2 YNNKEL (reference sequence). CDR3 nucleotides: TGTGCCAGCAGCCACAGGGTGGCCTACGAGCAGTACTTC. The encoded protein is CASSHRVAYEQYF.

DNA for the CDR3: TGTGCCAGCCTAGCGGCTAGCACAGATACGCAGTATTTT. It specifies CASLAASTDTQYF. This chain links TRBV12-3 or TRBV12-4 with TRBJ2-3; TRBD2 aligns across 7 bases. With V trimmed by 8 bases and J by 0 bases, 2 bases remained unmatched. CDR3 length: 13 residues.